This note documents a single T cell receptor (beta chain) sequence. What it binds is not known. This sample is drawn from a study of cytomegalovirus exposure and HLA in healthy donors. Regarding the study as a whole: Follow-up analysis later connected one missense variant in DCLRE1C with trimming of TCR beta V- and J-genes. Apparent HLA restriction characterized most CMV-associated TCR beta chains in a later analysis.

The CDR3 is made up of 14 amino acids. Trimming left V 10 bases short and J 0 bases short, with 16 bases between. CDR1 and CDR2 from the germline V gene are MNHEY and SVGAGI. Researchers ran the PCR with 60 Vbeta and 13 Jbeta primers. This table comes from immunoSEQ multiplex PCR, and its TCRdb copy is limited to in-frame clones, with some not included. The table records 130,000 or so clones, 77% of them present only once. Sequenced: PBMCs. This chain links TRBV6-5 with TRBJ2-7; D is perhaps TRBD1 (6 bases). This TCR derives from a female donor in good health and CMV-seronegative. The CDR3 DNA follows: TGTGCCACCCTTTCCACGGACAGCTCCTACGAGCAGTACTTC. It translates to CATLSTDSSYEQYF.